The TCR beta chain under discussion was sequenced for a study of cytomegalovirus exposure and HLA in healthy donors. Whole-study results and caveats: A missense DCLRE1C variant was associated with V- and J-gene trimming of TCR beta chains in a later analysis, and an independent cohort replicated the association.

This CDR3 comprises 15 residues. V gave up 0 bases and J gave up 0 bases, with 7 bases separating them. Germline loops: CDR1 SGHNT, CDR2 YYREEE (reference sequence). A remark on this clone: Its matching antigen is unknown. The sample contains more than one DNA sequence encoding this CDR3.

13 Jbeta primers and 60 Vbeta primers were used for the PCR. Here immunoSEQ multiplex PCR was the method, and the copy in TCRdb shows in-frame clones only, minus some. The sample lists fewer than 250,000 clones, more than 65% occurring once. The sample was PBMCs. The chain recombines TRBV5-4 with TRBJ2-1, with D possibly TRBD1 on 5 matching bases. The source of this sequence is a young man in good health and CMV-seronegative. CDR3 protein: CASSLGQGSYNEQFF. The CDR3 DNA reads as TGTGCCAGCAGCTTGGGTCAGGGCTCCTACAATGAGCAGTTCTTC.